This T cell receptor beta chain was recovered during a study of T cells after yellow fever vaccination (dated by TCRdb to the late 2010s). Looking at the study overall: The SMART-Seq v4 Ultra Low Input RNA kit was used to prepare libraries from fractions with low cell numbers. Bulk TCR alpha and beta repertoires were sequenced longitudinally to track T-cell clones before and after primary and booster YFV17D yellow fever vaccination. The cohort comprised two healthy male donors, one aged 18 to 30 and one aged 30 to 40 years. Bulk PBMC replicates and cell subsets were isolated from blood drawn at multiple timepoints before and after both primary and secondary immunization.

The CDR3 contains 18 residues, cysteine and phenylalanine counted. Just CDR3 DNA is preserved here, 54 bases in frame from base 1. Trimming removed 0 bases from V and 5 bases from J; the gene matches leave 13 bases unexplained. The germline V gene specifies MGHRA as CDR1 and YSYEKL as CDR2. Sample treatment or condition, as interpreted from the label and publication: live attenuated yellow fever vaccine strain. A standard Ficoll-Paque protocol was used to isolate PBMCs from peripheral blood. Dynabeads CD4 and CD8 positive selection kits were used to isolate CD4 and CD8 T-cell fractions. RNA was extracted with TriZol from bulk PBMCs, CD4 and CD8 fractions, and dextramer-positive and dextramer-negative fractions. With respect to this clonotype: It lacks a known antigen. The input lacks base qualities; no much larger clone sits a single base away.

Results and caveats for the whole study, not just this receptor: After the booster, most clones that had expanded after primary vaccination were detected again (about 95% of CD4 and under 90% of CD8), suggesting broad maintenance of memory. A small fraction of clonotypes appeared in both the CD4 and CD8 compartments, likely as a result of convergent recombination. Compared with the primary T-cell response, the secondary T-cell response was faster but weaker, reaching its peak on day 5 rather than on day 15. Because the study included only two donors, the extent to which the findings can be generalized is limited. FACS-sorted repertoires could contain abundant contaminating clonotypes from the bulk population, so computational filtering was required.

Sequencing was carried out with an Illumina NovaSeq 6000. TCR cDNA was made using 5'RACE template switching, a step that added a universal primer site and unique molecular identifiers. Priming of cDNA synthesis was performed from both the TCR alpha and TCR beta constant segments. Two PCR steps were used to amplify libraries, with sample barcodes and sequencing adapters being added in the second step. Sequencing of libraries was done on Illumina HiSeq 2500 (2x100 bp) or NovaSeq (2x150 bp). On the authors' methods: MIGEC handled demultiplexing of reads and collapsing into UMI consensus sequences, while MiXCR performed V(D)J alignment. Using edgeR on replicate PBMC samples, clonotypes were called vaccine-responding if FDR was below 0.01 and the log2 fold change was above 5 up to day 15. CD4 or CD8 identity was assigned to each bulk clonotype according to whether the clonotype was present at higher abundance in the sequenced CD4 repertoire or the sequenced CD8 repertoire. TCRdb reran the public reads through fastp at Q25 and MiXCR, keeping productive beta chains. CDR3 protein sequences are deduplicated, and each keeps its most common genes and DNA. TCRdb's processing, not the authors', yielded these V and J calls. The sample table shows 100,000 to 150,000 distinct CDR3 sequences, and around 9.8% are seen once. The top ten clonotypes cover 30% to 50% of the sample.

This receptor was taken from a man aged 18 to 29 who received the YFV17D yellow fever vaccine. The chain joins TRBV4-1 to TRBJ2-5, with TRBD1 identical over 9 junction bases. The source material was CD8+ T cells sorted from PBMCs, sampled on the day of the yellow fever booster vaccination. The encoded CDR3 is CASSQDPGTGMAMETQYF. The nucleotide sequence is given as TGCGCCAGCAGCCAAGATCCCGGGACAGGGATGGCAATGGAGACCCAGTACTTC.